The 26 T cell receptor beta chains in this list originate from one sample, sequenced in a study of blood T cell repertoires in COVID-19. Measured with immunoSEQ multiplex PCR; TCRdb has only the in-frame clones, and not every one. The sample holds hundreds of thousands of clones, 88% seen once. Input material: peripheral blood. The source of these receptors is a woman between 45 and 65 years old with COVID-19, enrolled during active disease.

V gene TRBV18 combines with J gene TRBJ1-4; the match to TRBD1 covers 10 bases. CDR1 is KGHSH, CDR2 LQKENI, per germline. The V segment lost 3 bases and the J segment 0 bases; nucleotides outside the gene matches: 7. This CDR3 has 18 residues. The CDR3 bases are TGTGCCAGCTCACCTAATGGACAGGGGGATGCAACTAATGAAAAACTGTTTTTT. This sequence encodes CASSPNGQGDATNEKLFF.

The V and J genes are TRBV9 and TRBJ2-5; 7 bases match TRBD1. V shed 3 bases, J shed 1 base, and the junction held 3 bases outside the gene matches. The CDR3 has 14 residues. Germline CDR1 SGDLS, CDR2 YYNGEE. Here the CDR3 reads CASSGTGAQETQYF. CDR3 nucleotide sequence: TGTGCCAGCAGCGGAACAGGGGCCCAAGAGACCCAGTACTTC.

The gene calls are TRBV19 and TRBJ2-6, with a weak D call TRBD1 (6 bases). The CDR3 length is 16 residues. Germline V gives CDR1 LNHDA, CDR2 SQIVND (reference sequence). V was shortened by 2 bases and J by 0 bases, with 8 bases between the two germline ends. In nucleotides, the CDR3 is TGTGCCAGTAGTATAACACAGGGCTCTGGGGCCAACGTCCTGACTTTC. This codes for CASSITQGSGANVLTF.

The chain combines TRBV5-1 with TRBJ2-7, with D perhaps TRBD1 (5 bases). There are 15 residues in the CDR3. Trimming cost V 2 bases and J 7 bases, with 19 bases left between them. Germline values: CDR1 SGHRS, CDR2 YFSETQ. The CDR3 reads CASSFGNRGSGEQYF. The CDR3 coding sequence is TGCGCCAGCAGCTTTGGTAATAGGGGATCCGGGGAGCAGTACTTC.

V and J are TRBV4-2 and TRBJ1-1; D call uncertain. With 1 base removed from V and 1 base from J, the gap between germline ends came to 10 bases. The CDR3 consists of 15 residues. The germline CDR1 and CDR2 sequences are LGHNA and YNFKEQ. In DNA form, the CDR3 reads TGTGCCAGCAGCCAAGTATCACCGGGGAACACTGAAGCTTTCTTT. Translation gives CASSQVSPGNTEAFF.

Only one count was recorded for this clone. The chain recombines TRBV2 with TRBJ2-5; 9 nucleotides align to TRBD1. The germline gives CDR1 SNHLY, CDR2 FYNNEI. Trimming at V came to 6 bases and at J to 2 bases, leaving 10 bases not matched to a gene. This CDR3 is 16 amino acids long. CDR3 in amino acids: CASSLGQGAGQETQYF. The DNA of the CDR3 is TGTGCCAGCAGCCTGGGACAGGGAGCAGGGCAAGAGACCCAGTACTTC.

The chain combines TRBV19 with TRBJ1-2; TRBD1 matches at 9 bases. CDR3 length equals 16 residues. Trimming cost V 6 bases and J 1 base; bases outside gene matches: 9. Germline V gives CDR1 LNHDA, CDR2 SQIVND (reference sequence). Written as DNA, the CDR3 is TGTGCCAGTAGCCCTCGGACAGGGGAGGATAACTATGGCTACACCTTC. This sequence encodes CASSPRTGEDNYGYTF.

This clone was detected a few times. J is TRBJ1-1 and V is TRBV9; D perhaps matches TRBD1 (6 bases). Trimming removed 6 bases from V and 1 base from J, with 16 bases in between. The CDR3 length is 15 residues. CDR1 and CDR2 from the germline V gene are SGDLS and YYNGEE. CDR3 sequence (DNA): TGTGCCAGCACCTCTTCCTGGGACACGAACACTGAAGCTTTCTTT. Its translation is CASTSSWDTNTEAFF.

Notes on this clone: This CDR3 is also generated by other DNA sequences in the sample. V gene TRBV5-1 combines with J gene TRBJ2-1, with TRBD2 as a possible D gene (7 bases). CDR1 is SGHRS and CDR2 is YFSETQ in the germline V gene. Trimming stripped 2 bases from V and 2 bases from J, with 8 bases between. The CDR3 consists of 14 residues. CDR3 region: CASSLGGAYNEQFF. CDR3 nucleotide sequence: TGCGCCAGCAGCTTAGGGGGGGCCTACAATGAGCAGTTCTTC.

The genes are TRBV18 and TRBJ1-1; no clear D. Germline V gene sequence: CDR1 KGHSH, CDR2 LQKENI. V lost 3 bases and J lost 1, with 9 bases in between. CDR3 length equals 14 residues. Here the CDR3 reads CASSPGGQNTEAFF. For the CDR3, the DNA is TGTGCCAGCTCACCGGGAGGCCAGAACACTGAAGCTTTCTTT.

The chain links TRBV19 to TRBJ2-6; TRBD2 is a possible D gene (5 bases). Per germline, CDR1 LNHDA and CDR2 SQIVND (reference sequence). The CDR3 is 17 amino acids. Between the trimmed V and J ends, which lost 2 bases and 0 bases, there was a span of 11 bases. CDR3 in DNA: TGTGCCAGTAGTATAAATATCGGGGTCTCTGGGGCCAACGTCCTGACTTTC. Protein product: CASSINIGVSGANVLTF.

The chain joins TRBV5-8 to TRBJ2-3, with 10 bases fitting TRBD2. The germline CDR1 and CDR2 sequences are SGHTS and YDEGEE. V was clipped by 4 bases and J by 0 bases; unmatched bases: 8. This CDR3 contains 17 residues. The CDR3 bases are TGTGCCAGCAGCCTTGACGGACTAGCGGATAGCACAGATACGCAGTATTTT. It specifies CASSLDGLADSTDTQYF.

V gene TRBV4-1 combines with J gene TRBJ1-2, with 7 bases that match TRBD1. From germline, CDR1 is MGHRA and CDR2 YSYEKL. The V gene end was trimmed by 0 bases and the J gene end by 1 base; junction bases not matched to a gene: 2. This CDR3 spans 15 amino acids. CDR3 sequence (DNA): TGCGCCAGCAGCCAAGATCCAGGGGGTAACTATGGCTACACCTTC. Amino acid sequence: CASSQDPGGNYGYTF.

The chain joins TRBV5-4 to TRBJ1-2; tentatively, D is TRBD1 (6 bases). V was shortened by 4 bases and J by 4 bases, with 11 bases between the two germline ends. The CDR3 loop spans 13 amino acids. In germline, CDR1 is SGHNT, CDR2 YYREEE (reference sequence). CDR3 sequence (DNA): TGTGCCAGCAGCACGGGACACCCCTATGGCTACACCTTC. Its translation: CASSTGHPYGYTF.

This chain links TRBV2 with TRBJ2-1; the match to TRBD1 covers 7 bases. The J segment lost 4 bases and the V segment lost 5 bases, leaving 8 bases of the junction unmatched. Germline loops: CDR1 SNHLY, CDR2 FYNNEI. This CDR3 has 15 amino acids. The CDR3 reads CASSPILGQYNEQFF. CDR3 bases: TGTGCCAGCAGTCCCATATTGGGACAGTACAATGAGCAGTTCTTC.

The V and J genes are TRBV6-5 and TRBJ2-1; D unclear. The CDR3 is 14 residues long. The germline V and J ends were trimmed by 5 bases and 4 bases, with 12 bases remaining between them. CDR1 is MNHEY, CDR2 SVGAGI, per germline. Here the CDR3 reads CASSTLGEYNEQFF. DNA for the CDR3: TGTGCCAGCAGTACCCTCGGAGAGTACAATGAGCAGTTCTTC.

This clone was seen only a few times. The CDR3, as DNA: TGTGCCTGGAGTGTTGGGGCTGCTAATGAAAAACTGTTTTTT. Protein product: CAWSVGAANEKLFF. This chain joins TRBV30 and TRBJ1-4; tentatively, D is TRBD1 (5 bases). Trimming left V 0 bases short and J 3 bases short, with 8 bases between. Germline CDR1 is GTSNPN and CDR2 is SVGIG (reference sequence). This CDR3 has 14 amino acids.

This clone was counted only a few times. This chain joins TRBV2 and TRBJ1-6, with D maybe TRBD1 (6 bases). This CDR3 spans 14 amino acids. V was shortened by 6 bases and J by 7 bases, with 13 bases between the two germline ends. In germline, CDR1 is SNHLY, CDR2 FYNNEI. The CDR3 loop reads CASRGRQGNSPLHF. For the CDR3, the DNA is TGTGCCAGCAGGGGGCGGCAGGGGAATTCACCCCTCCACTTT.

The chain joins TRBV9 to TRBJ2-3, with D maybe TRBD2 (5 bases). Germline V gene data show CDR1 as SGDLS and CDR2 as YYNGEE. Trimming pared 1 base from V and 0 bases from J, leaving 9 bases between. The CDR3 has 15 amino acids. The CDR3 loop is CASSVTGISTDTQYF. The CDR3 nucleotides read TGTGCCAGCAGCGTAACGGGGATAAGCACAGATACGCAGTATTTT.

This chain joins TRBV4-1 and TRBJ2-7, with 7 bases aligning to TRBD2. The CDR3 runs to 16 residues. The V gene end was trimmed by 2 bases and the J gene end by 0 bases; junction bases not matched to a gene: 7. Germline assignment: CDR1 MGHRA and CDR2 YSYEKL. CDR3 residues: CASSQSPLAASYEQYF. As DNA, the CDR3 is TGCGCCAGCAGCCAAAGTCCCCTAGCGGCCTCCTACGAGCAGTACTTC.

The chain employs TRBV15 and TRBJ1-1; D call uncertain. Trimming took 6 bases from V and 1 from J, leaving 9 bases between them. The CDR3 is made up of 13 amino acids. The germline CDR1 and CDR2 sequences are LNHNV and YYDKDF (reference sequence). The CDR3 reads CATSVGGNTEAFF. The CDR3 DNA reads TGTGCCACCAGTGTAGGCGGGAACACTGAAGCTTTCTTT.

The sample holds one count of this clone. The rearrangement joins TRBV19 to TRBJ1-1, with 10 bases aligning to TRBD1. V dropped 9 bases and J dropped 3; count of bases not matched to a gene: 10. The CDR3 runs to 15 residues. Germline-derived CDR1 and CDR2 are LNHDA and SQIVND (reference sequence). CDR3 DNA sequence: TGTGCCAGCGACAGGGGGCGGAGTAGAGACACTGAAGCTTTCTTT. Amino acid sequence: CASDRGRSRDTEAFF.

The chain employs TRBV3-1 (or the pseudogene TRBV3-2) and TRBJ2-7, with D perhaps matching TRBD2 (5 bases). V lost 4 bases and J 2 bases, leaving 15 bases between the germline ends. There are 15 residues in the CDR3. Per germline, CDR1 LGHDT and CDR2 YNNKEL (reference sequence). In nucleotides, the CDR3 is TGTGCCAGCAGCCCCGGGGTCGCAGGTCCCTACGAGCAGTACTTC. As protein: CASSPGVAGPYEQYF.

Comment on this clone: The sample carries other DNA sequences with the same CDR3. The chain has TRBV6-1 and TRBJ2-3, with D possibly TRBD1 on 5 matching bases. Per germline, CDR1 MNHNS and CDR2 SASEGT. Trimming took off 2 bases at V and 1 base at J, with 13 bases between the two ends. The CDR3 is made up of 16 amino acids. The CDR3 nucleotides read TGTGCCAGCAGTGAATCCGGACAAGGGGGCACAGATACGCAGTATTTT. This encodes CASSESGQGGTDTQYF.

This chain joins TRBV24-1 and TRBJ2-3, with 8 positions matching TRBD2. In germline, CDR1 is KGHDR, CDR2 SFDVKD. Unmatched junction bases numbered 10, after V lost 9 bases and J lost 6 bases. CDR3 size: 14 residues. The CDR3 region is CATRPGLVYDTQYF. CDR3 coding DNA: TGTGCCACCCGCCCGGGACTAGTTTATGATACGCAGTATTTT.

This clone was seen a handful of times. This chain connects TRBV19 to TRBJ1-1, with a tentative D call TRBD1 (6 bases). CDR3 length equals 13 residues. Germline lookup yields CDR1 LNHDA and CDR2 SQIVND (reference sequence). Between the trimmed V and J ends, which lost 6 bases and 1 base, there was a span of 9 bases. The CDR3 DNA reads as TGTGCCAGTAGAACAGGGTGGAACACTGAAGCTTTCTTT. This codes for CASRTGWNTEAFF.